One and the same sample provided the 32 T cell receptor beta chains below, sequenced in a study of shared clonotypes between healthy human individuals. Assay: immunoSEQ multiplex PCR; the TCRdb copy retains only in-frame clones and omits some. The sample holds about 1 million clones, 70% to 80% seen once. The sample was memory CD4+ T cells sorted from blood. The subset here: CD45RA-negative fraction. The origin of the receptors is a young man in good health.

The rearrangement links TRBV7-2 to TRBJ2-2; TRBD1 matches at 9 bases. CDR3 length: 16 residues. Germline lookup yields CDR1 SGHTA and CDR2 FQGNSA. The trim removed 1 base at V and 5 bases at J, leaving 5 bases unmatched. This CDR3 is CASSLEQGARTGELFF. DNA of the CDR3: TGTGCCAGCAGCTTAGAACAGGGGGCAAGAACCGGGGAGCTGTTTTTT.

The table lists this clone with a few counts. The chain joins TRBV5-1 to TRBJ2-7; 13 nucleotides match TRBD2. CDR3 length: 15 amino acids. V lost 7 bases, J lost 5 bases, and 9 bases stayed unmatched. The germline V gene encodes CDR1 SGHRS and CDR2 YFSETQ. In nucleotides, the CDR3 is TGCGCCAGCGGAAGGACTAGCGGGAGCGAGAACGAGCAGTACTTC. This gives the protein CASGRTSGSENEQYF.

The J gene is TRBJ1-3, the V gene TRBV11-2, with D possibly matching TRBD1 (5 bases). V shed 4 bases and J shed 0 bases, with 13 bases lying between them. CDR1 SGHAT and CDR2 FQNNGV come from the germline V gene. The CDR3 is 16 amino acids. CDR3 DNA sequence: TGTGCCAGCAGCTCTCACAGGTCGAGCTCTGGAAACACCATATATTTT. Encoded protein: CASSSHRSSSGNTIYF. Complete variable domain (other parts from reference TRBV11-2 and TRBJ1-3): EAGVAQSPRYKIIEKRQSVAFWCNPISGHATLYWYQQILGQGPKLLIQFQNNGVVDDSQLPKDRFSAERLKGVDSTLKIQPAKLEDSAVYLCASSSHRSSSGNTIYFGEGSWLTVV.

This chain's CDR3 is CASSPAAVMNTEAFF. CDR3 bases: TGCGCCAGCAGCCCTGCAGCGGTTATGAACACTGAAGCTTTCTTT. The chain carries TRBV5-1 and TRBJ1-1; no reliable D call. This CDR3 is 15 amino acids long. The V end lost 4 bases, the J end lost 0 bases, and 13 bases lay between the germline ends. CDR1 SGHRS and CDR2 YFSETQ come from the germline V gene.

The chain combines TRBV5-1 with TRBJ1-1, with TRBD1 matching over 7 bases. V lost 2 bases and J lost 1; bases outside the gene matches: 5. Germline V gives CDR1 SGHRS, CDR2 YFSETQ. This CDR3 has 15 residues. The CDR3 bases are TGCGCCAGCAGCTTAGCGACAGGGTGGAACACTGAAGCTTTCTTT. Protein: CASSLATGWNTEAFF.

V usage is TRBV14 and J usage is TRBJ2-7, with D maybe TRBD2 (5 bases). CDR3 length: 16 amino acids. V was trimmed by 1 base and J by 1 base, leaving 14 bases between them. The germline gives CDR1 SGHDN, CDR2 FVKESK. CDR3 in amino acids: CASSQAGWEPSYEQYF. For the CDR3, the DNA is TGTGCCAGCAGCCAAGCCGGGTGGGAGCCTTCCTACGAGCAGTACTTC.

The CDR3: CASNPGGQGRNEQFF. CDR3 nucleotides: TGTGCCAGCAATCCGGGGGGGCAGGGTAGGAATGAGCAGTTCTTC. This chain uses TRBV6-5 with TRBJ2-1, with TRBD2 matching 8 bases. Losses at the gene ends were 7 bases for V and 7 bases for J; bases not matched to a gene: 12. Germline CDR1 and CDR2: MNHEY and SVGAGI. This CDR3 has 15 residues.

Concerning this clone: The sample has other DNA sequences that encode this CDR3 too. The chain is built from TRBV10-3 and TRBJ2-2; D is undetermined. The CDR3 spans 12 residues. Germline V lookup: CDR1 ENHRY, CDR2 SYGVKD. The V gene lost 4 bases and the J gene lost 4 bases, with 4 bases spanning the gap. Here the CDR3 reads CAISGVTGELFF. CDR3 DNA sequence: TGTGCCATCAGTGGGGTCACCGGGGAGCTGTTTTTT.

The chain joins TRBV19 to TRBJ2-2, with TRBD1 matching 8 bases. The CDR3 runs to 15 residues. Looked up from germline, CDR1 is LNHDA and CDR2 is SQIVND (reference sequence). V shed 7 bases and J 3 bases; nucleotides not matched to a gene: 7. This CDR3 is CASNQNRGYTGELFF. The CDR3 DNA reads as TGTGCCAGTAACCAGAACAGGGGGTACACCGGGGAGCTGTTTTTT.

J is TRBJ1-1 and V is TRBV9; a possible D gene is TRBD1 (5 bases). Germline V gene data show CDR1 as SGDLS and CDR2 as YYNGEE. This CDR3 spans 13 amino acids. Trimming shortened V by 1 base and J by 8 bases, and 12 bases separated the two germline ends. The CDR3 region has the DNA TGTGCCAGCAGCGTATTCTCTGGGGGGGAAGCTTTCTTT. This sequence encodes CASSVFSGGEAFF.

The chain recombines TRBV6-1 with TRBJ2-2; 7 positions match TRBD2. Germline V lookup: CDR1 MNHNS, CDR2 SASEGT. The length of the CDR3 is 18 residues. Trimming cost V 0 bases and J 0 bases; bases outside gene matches: 7. DNA for the CDR3: TGTGCCAGCAGTGAAGCGGCTAGCGGAGCTTCGAACACCGGGGAGCTGTTTTTT. It yields the protein CASSEAASGASNTGELFF.

The V and J genes are TRBV6-6 and TRBJ2-2; D ambiguous. The CDR3 runs 14 residues. Germline CDR1 MNHNY, CDR2 SVGAGI (reference sequence). The V gene lost 7 bases and the J gene lost 0 bases, with 9 bases spanning the gap. This CDR3 reads CASNWGTNTGELFF. DNA of the CDR3: TGTGCCAGCAATTGGGGTACGAACACCGGGGAGCTGTTTTTT.

The chain uses TRBV18 and TRBJ1-1; D is uncertain. Germline lookup yields CDR1 KGHSH and CDR2 LQKENI. The ends were cut back, 1 base at V and 3 bases at J, with 12 bases in the middle. This CDR3 has 15 amino acids. The DNA for the CDR3 is TGTGCCAGCTCACCACAACGGGCCGCGGACACTGAAGCTTTCTTT. It encodes CASSPQRAADTEAFF.

This clone was recorded once. J is TRBJ1-3 and V is TRBV6-4; 7 bases line up with TRBD1. There are 15 residues in the CDR3. V lost 8 bases, J lost 5 bases, and 12 bases stayed unmatched. Germline V CDR1 and CDR2: MRHNA, SNTAGT. The CDR3 nucleotides are TGTGCCAGCTACGGACAGGAGAGGAAAAGAAACACCATATATTTT. This gives the protein CASYGQERKRNTIYF.

This sequence joins TRBV15 and TRBJ1-5; D might be TRBD1 (6 bases). The CDR3 sequence is 16 residues long. Trimming left V 0 bases short and J 3 bases short, with 12 bases between. Germline V lookup: CDR1 LNHNV, CDR2 YYDKDF (reference sequence). The CDR3 is CATSRDLDRLNQPQHF. DNA for the CDR3: TGTGCCACCAGCAGAGATCTGGACAGACTCAATCAGCCCCAGCATTTT.

The chain is built from TRBV10-3 and TRBJ1-2; 7 bases are a match to TRBD1. J gave up 4 bases and V 3 bases, and 2 bases lay outside the gene matches. The CDR3 covers 13 residues. Germline values: CDR1 ENHRY, CDR2 SYGVKD. This chain's CDR3 is CAISDAGGYGYTF. CDR3 sequence (DNA): TGTGCCATCAGTGACGCAGGGGGCTATGGCTACACCTTC.

This sequence joins TRBV28 and TRBJ1-5, with D perhaps matching TRBD1 (6 bases). Deletions cut 6 bases from V and 3 bases from J, with 12 bases between. The CDR3 spans 14 residues. Germline values: CDR1 MDHEN, CDR2 SYDVKM. CDR3 sequence (DNA): TGTGCCAGCAGCCGGACAGTTTACAATCAGCCCCAGCATTTT. Protein sequence: CASSRTVYNQPQHF.

V gene TRBV7-8 combines with J gene TRBJ2-7; D may be TRBD2 (5 bases). With 7 bases removed from V and 6 bases from J, the gap between germline ends came to 10 bases. CDR3 size: 11 residues. Germline V gene data show CDR1 as SGHVS and CDR2 as FQNEAQ. The CDR3 DNA is TGTGCCAGCACCTTCCGGGGCGAGCAGTACTTC. It translates to CASTFRGEQYF.

About this clone: One end of the junction fails to match germline, which may point to a read error. The V and J genes are TRBV7-7 and TRBJ2-3; TRBD2 matches 7 bases. The CDR3 loop spans 16 amino acids. The V gene's germline CDR1 is SSHAT and CDR2 FNYEAQ (reference sequence). The CDR3 DNA sequence: TGTGCTAGCAGCTTAAAAGCGGGACTCCCGGCAGATACGCAGTATTTT. Protein product: CASSLKAGLPADTQYF. The full variable domain, with the rest looked up from reference TRBV7-7 and TRBJ2-3, is GAGVSQSPRYKVTKRGQDVTLRCDPISSHATLYWYQQALGQGPEFLTYFNYEAQPDKSGLPSDRFSAERPEGSISTLTIQRTEQRDSAMYRCASSLKAGLPADTQYFGPGTRLTVL.

This chain joins TRBV5-1 and TRBJ1-3, with D possibly matching TRBD1 (5 bases). Trimming removed 0 bases from V and 2 bases from J, with 15 bases in between. CDR1 and CDR2 (germline): SGHRS, YFSETQ. The CDR3 contains 17 residues. The CDR3 loop reads CASSLGPGTTAGNTIYF. The CDR3 DNA reads TGCGCCAGCAGCTTGGGCCCAGGGACGACGGCTGGAAACACCATATATTTT.

The gene calls are TRBV5-1 and TRBJ2-5; D might be TRBD2 (5 bases). Deletions cut 0 bases from V and 2 bases from J, with 11 bases between. Germline V gene sequence: CDR1 SGHRS, CDR2 YFSETQ. There are 15 residues in the CDR3. Written as DNA, the CDR3 is TGCGCCAGCAGCTTGGATTTAGCGCCTCAAGAGACCCAGTACTTC. Amino acids: CASSLDLAPQETQYF.

This clone was seen just once. V usage is TRBV7-3 and J usage is TRBJ2-3; D tentatively reads TRBD1 or TRBD2 (5 bases each). Trimming took 5 bases from V and 4 from J, leaving 13 bases between them. Germline CDR1 reads SGHTA; CDR2 reads FQGTGA. The CDR3 sequence is 14 residues long. DNA of the CDR3: TGTGCCAGCAGCCAACTCCGAGGGGCAGATACGCAGTATTTT. Protein sequence: CASSQLRGADTQYF.

This chain joins TRBV5-4 and TRBJ2-2; D possibly corresponds to TRBD1 (6 bases). The germline V gene has CDR1 SGHNT and CDR2 YYREEE (reference sequence). The CDR3 runs 15 residues. V lost 4 bases, J lost 0 bases, and 10 bases lay in between. CDR3 loop: CASSHGQTNTGELFF. CDR3 in DNA: TGTGCCAGCAGCCATGGACAGACGAACACCGGGGAGCTGTTTTTT.

This sequence joins TRBV5-1 and TRBJ2-1, with a weak D call TRBD2 (5 bases). Deletions cut 0 bases from V and 3 bases from J, with 16 bases between. Germline CDR1 is SGHRS and CDR2 is YFSETQ. CDR3 length: 17 amino acids. In nucleotides, the CDR3 is TGCGCCAGCAGCTTGGTCCCCCTAGCTACAAACTACAATGAGCAGTTCTTC. Encoded protein: CASSLVPLATNYNEQFF.

The chain couples TRBV7-2 to TRBJ2-3; 7 positions agree with TRBD2. The CDR3 totals 13 residues. Germline assignment: CDR1 SGHTA and CDR2 FQGNSA. Trimming removed 3 bases from V and 6 bases from J; junction bases left unmatched: 3. The DNA of the CDR3 is TGTGCCAGCAGCTTCGGGGAGGGGGATACGCAGTATTTT. This codes for CASSFGEGDTQYF.

In regard to this clone: Other DNA sequences of this sample code for an identical CDR3. The V call is TRBV28, the J call TRBJ1-2; weak D call: TRBD1 (6 bases). Germline V gene lookup returns CDR1 MDHEN and CDR2 SYDVKM. The CDR3 is 14 amino acids. V shed 2 bases and J shed 0 bases, with 7 bases lying between them. CDR3 nucleotide sequence: TGTGCCAGCAGTTTAGAGGGGGCTAACTATGGCTACACCTTC. This encodes CASSLEGANYGYTF.

This chain links TRBV2 with TRBJ2-1; D remains ambiguous. The germline V gene encodes CDR1 SNHLY and CDR2 FYNNEI. The V end was cut by 3 bases, the J end by 2 bases, with 14 bases between. This CDR3 comprises 16 residues. The DNA for the CDR3 is TGTGCCAGCAGTGATAACCAGCACCAACCCTACAATGAGCAGTTCTTC. Translating it yields CASSDNQHQPYNEQFF.

This clone was seen only once. This sample includes further DNA sequences coding for the same CDR3. The chain couples TRBV18 to TRBJ1-1; D is ambiguous. Trimming shortened V by 6 bases and J by 1 base, and 3 bases separated the two germline ends. Germline V CDR1 and CDR2: KGHSH, LQKENI. CDR3 length equals 11 residues. DNA of the CDR3: TGTGCCAGCTCCCCGAACACTGAAGCTTTCTTT. Its translation: CASSPNTEAFF.

This rearrangement joins TRBV7-2 to TRBJ2-4; 11 bases match TRBD2. V lost 2 bases and J lost 7; bases outside the gene matches: 16. This CDR3 contains 19 residues. Germline V lookup: CDR1 SGHTA, CDR2 FQGNSA. CDR3 loop: CASSLSAALAGGGRNIQYF. In DNA, the CDR3 is TGTGCCAGCAGCTTATCAGCAGCGCTAGCGGGAGGAGGGAGGAACATTCAGTACTTC.

This clone has a count of ten or more. The chain uses TRBV7-2 and TRBJ2-7; D could derive from TRBD1 or TRBD2 (5 bases each). CDR3 size: 17 residues. CDR1 is SGHTA, CDR2 FQGNSA, per germline. V lost 2 bases to trimming and J lost 3 bases, with 20 bases between them. CDR3 DNA: TGTGCCAGCAGCTTATATTCCCGGGACGGACCCTTCTACGAGCAGTACTTC. Amino acid sequence: CASSLYSRDGPFYEQYF.

The genes are TRBV7-9 and TRBJ2-2; D is uncertain. The germline V gene encodes CDR1 SEHNR and CDR2 FQNEAQ (reference sequence). This CDR3 has 13 amino acids. V was cut by 2 bases and J by 6 bases, with 7 bases left in between. CDR3 protein: CASSLKKAGELFF. The CDR3 coding sequence is TGTGCCAGCAGCTTAAAAAAGGCCGGGGAGCTGTTTTTT. The entire variable domain, with the rest obtained from reference TRBV7-9 and TRBJ2-2, is as follows: DTGVSQNPRHKITKRGQNVTFRCDPISEHNRLYWYRQTLGQGPEFLTYFQNEAQLEKSRLLSDRFSAERPKGSFSTLEIQRTEQGDSAMYLCASSLKKAGELFFGEGSRLTVL.

The chain carries TRBV5-4 and TRBJ2-5; 14 bases are shared with TRBD2. CDR3 length: 18 amino acids. From germline, CDR1 is SGHNT and CDR2 YYREEE (reference sequence). V lost 0 bases, J lost 4 bases, and 8 bases stayed unmatched. The CDR3 loop reads CASSLATGLAGGRETQYF. The CDR3 DNA sequence: TGTGCCAGCAGCTTGGCAACAGGACTAGCGGGAGGTAGAGAGACCCAGTACTTC. Variable domain in full (rest from reference TRBV5-4 and TRBJ2-5): ETGVTQSPTHLIKTRGQQVTLRCSSQSGHNTVSWYQQALGQGPQFIFQYYREEENGRGNFPPRFSGLQFPNYSSELNVNALELDDSALYLCASSLATGLAGGRETQYFGPGTRLLVL.